The 25 T cell receptor beta chains below come from one sample, sequenced in a study of blood T cell repertoires in COVID-19. Using immunoSEQ multiplex PCR, the repertoire was profiled, and TCRdb retains in-frame clones only, with some absent. The table shows approximately 270,000 clones, with about 90% occurring only once. Sequencing was done on a sample of PBMCs or T cells enriched from blood (not recorded which). Source of these receptors: a woman in her fifties or sixties who had recovered from COVID-19.

The CDR3 spells CASSSTGPSTEAFF. The DNA of the CDR3 is TGTGCCAGTAGTTCGACAGGGCCGTCCACTGAAGCTTTCTTT. V is TRBV19 and J is TRBJ1-1; 7 positions agree with TRBD1. Germline CDR1 reads LNHDA; CDR2 reads SQIVND (reference sequence). The CDR3 is made up of 14 amino acids. V shed 5 bases and J 4 bases; nucleotides not matched to a gene: 7.

This clone was counted once. The chain is built from TRBV14 and TRBJ2-1; a weak D match, TRBD2 (6 bases). Germline CDR1 and CDR2: SGHDN and FVKESK. The ends were cut back, 3 bases at V and 2 bases at J, with 14 bases in the middle. The length of the CDR3 is 16 residues. CDR3 residues: CASSHPGTSPYNEQFF. Written as DNA, the CDR3 is TGTGCCAGCAGCCACCCCGGGACTTCTCCCTACAATGAGCAGTTCTTC.

CDR3 bases: TGCGCCAGTCGGACTAGCGGGGCCTACAATGAGCAGTTCTTC. It specifies CASRTSGAYNEQFF. The chain has TRBV5-1 and TRBJ2-1, with 12 bases identical to TRBD2. The CDR3 is 14 residues long. The ends lost 8 bases at V and 2 bases at J; junction bases unmatched: 2. Germline V gene lookup returns CDR1 SGHRS and CDR2 YFSETQ. The whole variable domain, filled in from reference TRBV5-1 and TRBJ2-1, reads KAGVTQTPRYLIKTRGQQVTLSCSPISGHRSVSWYQQTPGQGLQFLFEYFSETQRNKGNFPGRFSGRQFSNSRSEMNVSTLELGDSALYLCASRTSGAYNEQFFGPGTRLTVL.

The chain couples TRBV5-1 to TRBJ2-7; TRBD2 matches 9 bases. V lost 0 bases to trimming and J lost 2 bases; unmatched junction nucleotides: 6. In germline, CDR1 is SGHRS, CDR2 YFSETQ. The CDR3 consists of 16 residues. The CDR3 sequence: CASSLVTGGGAYEQYF. DNA of the CDR3: TGCGCCAGCAGCTTGGTTACGGGCGGGGGGGCCTACGAGCAGTACTTC.

The chain combines TRBV3-1 (or the pseudogene TRBV3-2) with TRBJ1-4, with 10 positions matching TRBD1. The CDR3 contains 14 residues. Per germline, CDR1 LGHDT and CDR2 YNNKEL (reference sequence). The ends lost 5 bases at V and 8 bases at J; junction bases unmatched: 5. The CDR3 sequence is CASSWTGGREKLFF. CDR3 DNA sequence: TGTGCCAGCAGCTGGACAGGGGGGAGGGAAAAACTGTTTTTT.

The chain carries TRBV5-6 and TRBJ2-7, with 10 bases lining up with TRBD2. J gave up 5 bases and V 3 bases, and 11 bases lay outside the gene matches. CDR3 size: 16 residues. The V gene's germline CDR1 is SGHDT and CDR2 YYEEEE. CDR3: CASSSPASGSRNEQYF. The CDR3, as DNA: TGTGCCAGCAGCTCCCCAGCTAGCGGGAGTAGGAACGAGCAGTACTTC.

This sequence joins TRBV6-5 and TRBJ1-2; perhaps TRBD1 as D (5 bases). This CDR3 comprises 15 residues. Germline lookup yields CDR1 MNHEY and CDR2 SVGAGI. Deletions cut 2 bases from V and 6 bases from J, with 16 bases between. The CDR3: CASSYVGADRNGYTF. The DNA of the CDR3 is TGTGCCAGCAGTTACGTTGGGGCTGATAGGAATGGCTACACCTTC.

This chain links TRBV4-2 with TRBJ2-7, with 7 bases that match TRBD2. Looked up from germline, CDR1 is LGHNA and CDR2 is YNFKEQ. This CDR3 spans 16 amino acids. The J segment lost 0 bases and the V segment lost 0 bases, leaving 5 bases of the junction unmatched. The CDR3 is CASSQDPAGLSYEQYF. The CDR3 DNA reads TGTGCCAGCAGCCAAGATCCAGCGGGGCTCTCCTACGAGCAGTACTTC.

The V and J genes are TRBV28 and TRBJ1-5; the match to TRBD1 covers 9 bases. With 5 bases clipped from V and 4 bases from J, the junction kept 3 bases outside the gene matches. Germline assignment: CDR1 MDHEN and CDR2 SYDVKM. The CDR3 is made up of 14 amino acids. The CDR3 region has the DNA TGTGCCAGCAGTCTCGGGACAGGGAATCAGCCCCAGCATTTT. Protein sequence: CASSLGTGNQPQHF.

The CDR3 DNA is TGTGCCAGCAGCCTCAGGGTTCAGCCCCAGCATTTT. Translated: CASSLRVQPQHF. The chain is built from TRBV7-3 and TRBJ1-5, with TRBD1 as a possible D gene (5 bases). Germline V gives CDR1 SGHTA, CDR2 FQGTGA. The CDR3 is 12 amino acids. With 5 bases removed from V and 6 bases from J, the gap between germline ends came to 8 bases.

The rearrangement links TRBV5-1 to TRBJ2-1; 11 nucleotides match TRBD2. The V gene end was trimmed by 4 bases and the J gene end by 11 bases; junction bases not matched to a gene: 5. CDR1 and CDR2 from the germline V gene are SGHRS and YFSETQ. CDR3 length equals 13 residues. DNA of the CDR3: TGCGCCAGCAGCACCGGGACTAGCGGCCAGCAGTTCTTC. It codes for CASSTGTSGQQFF.

CDR3 in DNA: TGTGCCAGCACCCGAAGCGCGGATACGCAGTATTTT. Protein: CASTRSADTQYF. The chain carries TRBV2 and TRBJ2-3; D is ambiguous. CDR3 length: 12 amino acids. Germline V gene lookup returns CDR1 SNHLY and CDR2 FYNNEI. V was cut by 7 bases and J by 6 bases, with 11 bases left in between.

This chain links TRBV30 with TRBJ2-1; 10 nucleotides match TRBD1. Germline assignment: CDR1 GTSNPN and CDR2 SVGIG (reference sequence). The CDR3 loop spans 11 amino acids. J lost 12 bases, V lost 2 bases, and 1 base had no gene match. The CDR3: CAWSRTGGQFF. In DNA form, the CDR3 reads TGTGCCTGGAGTCGGACAGGGGGGCAGTTCTTC.

The genes are TRBV9 and TRBJ2-7, with 8 bases matching TRBD2. Germline assignment: CDR1 SGDLS and CDR2 YYNGEE. J gave up 2 bases and V 0 bases, and 16 bases lay outside the gene matches. The CDR3 is 19 residues long. Here the CDR3 DNA reads TGTGCCAGCAGCGTAGGTGTTAGCGGGACGAGAACTGTGGCCTACGAGCAGTACTTC. Translation gives CASSVGVSGTRTVAYEQYF.

The gene calls are TRBV2 and TRBJ1-1; 9 bases agree with TRBD1. The CDR3 runs to 14 residues. Germline lookup yields CDR1 SNHLY and CDR2 FYNNEI. J gave up 7 bases and V 5 bases, and 8 bases lay outside the gene matches. The CDR3 coding sequence is TGTGCCAGCAGTTCGACAGGGGGGGATTTTGAAGCTTTCTTT. This encodes CASSSTGGDFEAFF.

The gene calls are TRBV7-2 and TRBJ2-3; TRBD2 aligns across 11 bases. This CDR3 spans 16 amino acids. Germline CDR1 reads SGHTA; CDR2 reads FQGNSA. V was pared by 5 bases and J by 4 bases, with 8 bases of the junction left unmatched. The CDR3 sequence is CASSTRLAGSADTQYF. CDR3 in DNA: TGTGCCAGCAGCACGCGACTAGCGGGAAGCGCAGATACGCAGTATTTT.

The gene calls are TRBV6-5 and TRBJ1-6; no reliable D call. Germline CDR1 and CDR2: MNHEY and SVGAGI. This CDR3 has 15 amino acids. V lost 6 bases, J lost 0 bases, and 9 bases lay in between. CDR3 coding DNA: TGTGCCAGCAGACGGGAGAGCTCCTATAATTCACCCCTCCACTTT. Its protein is CASRRESSYNSPLHF.

The chain carries TRBV25-1 and TRBJ1-4; D is unclear. Trimming removed 3 bases at V and 5 bases at J, with 7 bases between. There are 13 residues in the CDR3. In germline, CDR1 is MGHDK, CDR2 SYGVNS. CDR3 in DNA: TGTGCCAGCAGTGACCCTGGCAATGAAAAACTGTTTTTT. This translates into CASSDPGNEKLFF.

The rearrangement joins TRBV2 to TRBJ2-2; 8 bases are a match to TRBD2. CDR1 and CDR2 (germline): SNHLY, FYNNEI. The junction had 8 bases not matched to a gene; V was cut back by 4 bases and J by 4 bases. This CDR3 has 16 amino acids. The CDR3 nucleotides are TGTGCCAGCAGTGGTACTAGCGGATGGGTCACCGGGGAGCTGTTTTTT. Residues: CASSGTSGWVTGELFF. Drawing the rest from reference TRBV2 and TRBJ2-2, the complete variable domain is EPEVTQTPSHQVTQMGQEVILRCVPISNHLYFYWYRQILGQKVEFLVSFYNNEISEKSEIFDDQFSVERPDGSNFTLKIRSTKLEDSAMYFCASSGTSGWVTGELFFGEGSRLTVL.

This rearrangement joins TRBV30 to TRBJ1-1; no reliable D call. CDR1 and CDR2 (germline): GTSNPN, SVGIG (reference sequence). Trimming left V 0 bases short and J 7 bases short, with 9 bases between. The CDR3 totals 12 residues. The CDR3 region is CAWSVSSFEAFF. CDR3 nucleotides: TGTGCCTGGAGTGTCTCAAGCTTTGAAGCTTTCTTT.

J is TRBJ2-1 and V is TRBV27, with D tentatively TRBD2 (6 bases). CDR3 length: 13 residues. With 4 bases removed from V and 7 bases from J, the gap between germline ends came to 11 bases. Germline values: CDR1 MNHEY, CDR2 SMNVEV (reference sequence). The DNA for the CDR3 is TGTGCCAGCAGTTCCTCCCGGGGGAATGAGCAGTTCTTC. It encodes CASSSSRGNEQFF.

As for this clone: The junction does not match germline at one end; this may be a read error. The rearrangement joins TRBV7-7 to TRBJ2-2; 9 nucleotides agree with TRBD1. The CDR3 consists of 15 residues. Germline assignment: CDR1 SSHAT and CDR2 FNYEAQ (reference sequence). The CDR3 coding sequence is TGTGCTAGCAGCGTGGGACAGGGAAACACCGGGGAGCTGTTTTTT. Protein: CASSVGQGNTGELFF.

The genes are TRBV6-5 and TRBJ1-4; TRBD1 is a possible D gene (6 bases). Trimming removed 5 bases at V and 8 bases at J, with 15 bases between. Per germline, CDR1 MNHEY and CDR2 SVGAGI. The CDR3 totals 14 residues. The DNA for the CDR3 is TGTGCCAGCAGTCGACAGGACGGTATGGAAAAACTGTTTTTT. As protein: CASSRQDGMEKLFF.

On this clone itself: This sample also contains other DNA sequences that code for the same CDR3. The chain is built from TRBV7-9 and TRBJ1-5; TRBD1 agrees at 7 bases. The CDR3 has 14 amino acids. V shed 5 bases and J 0 bases; nucleotides not matched to a gene: 1. Germline CDR1 and CDR2: SEHNR and FQNEAQ (reference sequence). The CDR3 sequence: CASSRDSSNQPQHF. Here the CDR3 DNA reads TGTGCCAGCAGCCGGGACAGTAGCAATCAGCCCCAGCATTTT.

This chain uses TRBV21-1 with TRBJ1-2; the table's D call of TRBD1 was not tested on the DNA. TRBV21-1 is recorded as a pseudogene. The CDR3 has 16 amino acids. The CDR3 here is CASSKQGPLCSYGYTF. CDR3 in DNA: TGTGCCAGCAGCAAACAGGGCCCCCTTTGTTCCTATGGCTACACCTTC.